This is a list of T cell receptor beta chains from one sample in a study of cytomegalovirus exposure and HLA in healthy donors. The data were produced by immunoSEQ multiplex PCR, yet TCRdb's version contains in-frame clones alone and is incomplete. Of 120,000 or so clones in the sample, roughly 72% were seen once. Material: PBMCs. These receptors were obtained from a man between 40 and 49 years old in good health and CMV-seropositive. CDR3s include the opening cysteine and the closing phenylalanine or tryptophan. Each record gives: V gene, J gene, clone size, D gene, CDR3 DNA, CDR3 protein. The D gene is left open where the match is weak. Where a row states a size, it is once, few, many or the class of an expanded clone; other rows omit it.

V: TRBV27
J: TRBJ1-5
size: NA
D: TRBD1
DNA: TGTGCCAGCAGTTGGTCCCGGGACAGGGTTCAGCCCCAGCATTTT
CDR3: CASSWSRDRVQPQHF

V: TRBV10-1
J: TRBJ2-7
size: NA
D: TRBD2
DNA: TGCGCCAGCCAAGCGACCCGGGGGGGCGAGCAGTACTTC
CDR3: CASQATRGGEQYF

V: TRBV5-4
J: TRBJ1-1
size: NA
D: NA
DNA: TGTGCCAGCAGCCCGCAGGGGTTTTTGAACACTGAAGCTTTCTTT
CDR3: CASSPQGFLNTEAFF

V: TRBV11-3
J: TRBJ2-1
size: NA
D: TRBD2
DNA: TGTGCCAGCAGCCCTCGACTAGCGGGAGAAAATGAGCAGTTCTTC
CDR3: CASSPRLAGENEQFF

V: TRBV6-6
J: TRBJ1-1
size: few
D: TRBD1
DNA: TGTGCCAGCAGTTACCCGACAGGGGGCGGAAACACTGAAGCTTTCTTT
CDR3: CASSYPTGGGNTEAFF

V: TRBV19
J: TRBJ2-7
size: NA
D: NA
DNA: TGTGCCAGTAGTGGGGGGGCAGCTCTCAGCGACGAGCAGTACTTC
CDR3: CASSGGAALSDEQYF

V: TRBV9
J: TRBJ2-7
size: NA
D: NA
DNA: TGTGCCAGCAGCGTAGAGGGCAGGGCCGGCGAGCAGTACTTC
CDR3: CASSVEGRAGEQYF

V: TRBV6-6
J: TRBJ2-3
size: NA
D: TRBD2
DNA: TGTGCCAGCAGTTTCTTAGCGGGGATAAGCACAGATACGCAGTATTTT
CDR3: CASSFLAGISTDTQYF

V: TRBV19
J: TRBJ2-3
size: NA
D: TRBD2
DNA: TGTGCCAGTAGTCCGACTAGCTCTACGCAGTATTTT
CDR3: CASSPTSSTQYF

V: TRBV27
J: TRBJ2-3
size: NA
D: TRBD2
DNA: TGTGCCAGCAGTCCCTTCATGACTAGCGTGAGCACAGATACGCAGTATTTT
CDR3: CASSPFMTSVSTDTQYF

V: TRBV4-2
J: TRBJ1-4
size: NA
D: NA
DNA: TGTGCCAGCAGCCAAGAGGGCCCGAATGAAAAACTGTTTTTT
CDR3: CASSQEGPNEKLFF

V: TRBV2
J: TRBJ2-5
size: few
D: NA
DNA: TGTGCCAGCAGCCTCTCCGGACAGCCTCAAGAGACCCAGTACTTC
CDR3: CASSLSGQPQETQYF

V: TRBV5-1
J: TRBJ1-5
size: NA
D: TRBD1
DNA: TGCGCCAGCAGCCCAGACGGACAGGGGGCGAGTCAGCCCCAGCATTTT
CDR3: CASSPDGQGASQPQHF

V: TRBV5-8
J: TRBJ1-6
size: NA
D: TRBD1
DNA: TGTGCCAGCAGCCACCGGGACAGGAATAATTCACCCCTCCACTTT
CDR3: CASSHRDRNNSPLHF

V: TRBV7-8
J: TRBJ1-1
size: NA
D: TRBD1
DNA: TGTGCCAGCAGCCCCACGGACAGGGGGCTTACTGAAGCTTTCTTT
CDR3: CASSPTDRGLTEAFF

V: TRBV6-5
J: TRBJ1-6
size: few
D: TRBD1
DNA: TGTGCCAGCAGCCCCGGGACAGGGGATTCACCCCTCCACTTT
CDR3: CASSPGTGDSPLHF

V: TRBV11-2
J: TRBJ2-3
size: few
D: TRBD2
DNA: TGTGCCAGCAGCGCTAGCGGGGGGGAAGATACGCAGTATTTT
CDR3: CASSASGGEDTQYF

V: TRBV19
J: TRBJ1-5
size: NA
D: NA
DNA: TGTGCCAGTAGTAGGTACACCCTTAGCAATCAGCCCCAGCATTTT
CDR3: CASSRYTLSNQPQHF

V: TRBV6-5
J: TRBJ2-1
size: few
D: TRBD2
DNA: TGTGCCAGCAGCGCGTCTAGCGGGGGTTACAATGAGCAGTTCTTC
CDR3: CASSASSGGYNEQFF

V: TRBV13
J: TRBJ1-1
size: NA
D: NA
DNA: TGTGCCAGCAGCTCACACGTGCTCAACACTGAAGCTTTCTTT
CDR3: CASSSHVLNTEAFF

V: TRBV7-2
J: TRBJ2-5
size: few
D: TRBD2
DNA: TGTGCCAGCAGCTTAGCGCTCGCGGGGGGGCGGGAGGAGACCCAGTACTTC
CDR3: CASSLALAGGREETQYF

V: TRBV10-3
J: TRBJ1-2
size: NA
D: NA
DNA: TGTGCCATCAGTGTTTCAGGGGTAAACTATGGCTACACCTTC
CDR3: CAISVSGVNYGYTF

V: TRBV19
J: TRBJ2-1
size: NA
D: TRBD2
DNA: TGTGCCAGTAGTATTTTAGCGGGAGGGCCCTCCAATGAGCAGTTCTTC
CDR3: CASSILAGGPSNEQFF

V: TRBV19
J: TRBJ2-5
size: NA
D: NA
DNA: TGTGCCAGTAGTATATGGGGGCAGACTCGCCAAGAGACCCAGTACTTC
CDR3: CASSIWGQTRQETQYF

V: TRBV4-2
J: TRBJ2-1
size: NA
D: NA
DNA: TGTGCCAGCAGCCCCCACGTAATCTTTCCACCTAGCTCCTACAATGAGCAGTTCTTC
CDR3: CASSPHVIFPPSSYNEQFF

V: TRBV27
J: TRBJ2-5
size: NA
D: NA
DNA: TGTGCCAGCAGAAGGGGACAAGAGACCCAGTACTTC
CDR3: CASRRGQETQYF

V: TRBV14
J: TRBJ1-1
size: NA
D: TRBD1
DNA: TGTGCCAGCAGCCAAGATTACAGGGGGCGCCCGGACACTGAAGCTTTCTTT
CDR3: CASSQDYRGRPDTEAFF

V: TRBV4-2
J: TRBJ1-4
size: few
D: TRBD1
DNA: TGTGCCAGCAGCCGGTCTAGCGGACAGGGGGATGAAAAACTGTTTTTT
CDR3: CASSRSSGQGDEKLFF

V: TRBV28
J: TRBJ1-4
size: NA
D: TRBD1
DNA: TGTGCCAGCAGTGACAGGGCTCCTGAAAAACTGTTTTTT
CDR3: CASSDRAPEKLFF

V: TRBV5-1
J: TRBJ2-1
size: once
D: NA
DNA: TGCGCCAGCAGCTTGAGAGCGGAGGCCTACAATGAGCAGTTCTTC
CDR3: CASSLRAEAYNEQFF

V: TRBV9
J: TRBJ2-2
size: NA
D: TRBD2
DNA: TGTGCCAGCAGCGGGGGGTTGACTAGCGGGGTCACCGGGGAGCTGTTTTTT
CDR3: CASSGGLTSGVTGELFF

V: TRBV13
J: TRBJ2-1
size: NA
D: TRBD2
DNA: TGTGCCAGCAGCTTAGATCGGGGGGGCAATGAGCAGTTCTTC
CDR3: CASSLDRGGNEQFF

V: TRBV18
J: TRBJ2-7
size: NA
D: NA
DNA: TGTGCCAGCTCTCCTAACAGGGACCCCTACGAGCAGTACTTC
CDR3: CASSPNRDPYEQYF

V: TRBV19
J: TRBJ1-4
size: NA
D: TRBD1
DNA: TGTGCCAGTAGTAAGACAGGGGGGGATGAAAAACTGTTTTTT
CDR3: CASSKTGGDEKLFF

V: TRBV2
J: TRBJ1-1
size: NA
D: TRBD1
DNA: TGTGCCAGCAGTGAAGTGACGGGGACAGGGGAAAGAGCTTTCTTT
CDR3: CASSEVTGTGERAFF

V: TRBV30
J: TRBJ2-4
size: NA
D: NA
DNA: TGTGCCTGGAGTGTAGATCAGGGTAGGAACATTCAGTACTTC
CDR3: CAWSVDQGRNIQYF

V: TRBV1
J: TRBJ2-5
size: NA
D: NA
DNA: TGCACCAGCAGCCAAGATCAAAGCGGGGGGTATCAAGAGACCCAGTACTTC
CDR3: CTSSQDQSGGYQETQYF

V: TRBV30
J: TRBJ1-2
size: few
D: NA
DNA: TGTGCCTGGAGTGTGATAGGGGGAAACTATGGCTACACCTTC
CDR3: CAWSVIGGNYGYTF

V: TRBV10-3
J: TRBJ2-3
size: few
D: TRBD2
DNA: TGTGCCATCCTAAGGACTAGCGGGACTAGCACAGATACGCAGTATTTT
CDR3: CAILRTSGTSTDTQYF

V: TRBV6-1
J: TRBJ1-1
size: NA
D: TRBD1
DNA: TGTGCCATCGACATCCGGGACAGGAGGGGGCTAGCTTTCTTT
CDR3: CAIDIRDRRGLAFF

V: TRBV11-2
J: TRBJ2-7
size: NA
D: TRBD1
DNA: TGTGCCAGCAGCCCCGGGACAGGGGGCGAGCAGTACTTC
CDR3: CASSPGTGGEQYF

V: TRBV5-4
J: TRBJ2-7
size: once
D: NA
DNA: TGTGCCAGCAGCCCAGCAAGGAGCTCCTACGAGCAGTACTTC
CDR3: CASSPARSSYEQYF

V: TRBV29-1
J: TRBJ1-2
size: NA
D: NA
DNA: TGCAGCGTTGAGGTAGAGTCCGGAGATGGCTACACCTTC
CDR3: CSVEVESGDGYTF

V: TRBV18
J: TRBJ1-4
size: NA
D: NA
DNA: TGTGCCAGCTCACCACAAAGACTTAATGAAAAACTGTTTTTT
CDR3: CASSPQRLNEKLFF

V: TRBV4-2
J: TRBJ1-2
size: NA
D: NA
DNA: TGTGCCAGCAGCCAAGATCTTAGGCAGGTTAACTATGGCTACACCTTC
CDR3: CASSQDLRQVNYGYTF

V: TRBV30
J: TRBJ2-6
size: NA
D: NA
DNA: TGTGCCTGGAGTGGATCAGGCTCTGGGGCCAACGTCCTGACTTTC
CDR3: CAWSGSGSGANVLTF

V: TRBV28
J: TRBJ1-1
size: once
D: NA
DNA: TGTGCCAGCAGTTTGGGGAGGGGGAACACTGAAGCTTTCTTT
CDR3: CASSLGRGNTEAFF

V: TRBV28
J: TRBJ1-5
size: NA
D: NA
DNA: TGTGCCAGCACCTTGGGAGGGGGGAATCAGCCCCAGCATTTT
CDR3: CASTLGGGNQPQHF

V: TRBV7-9
J: TRBJ1-4
size: NA
D: NA
DNA: TGTGCCAGCAGCTTTCAGGGAACTAATGAAAAACTGTTTTTT
CDR3: CASSFQGTNEKLFF

V: TRBV9
J: TRBJ2-3
size: NA
D: NA
DNA: TGTGCCAGCAGAGCTGGGACATCCACAGATACGCAGTATTTT
CDR3: CASRAGTSTDTQYF

V: TRBV6-1
J: TRBJ2-3
size: once
D: NA
DNA: TGTGCCAGCCAGGGGGGCAGGCGCACAGATACGCAGTATTTT
CDR3: CASQGGRRTDTQYF